Below, 25 T cell receptor beta chains from the same sample are listed, as sequenced in a study of OX40 agonist ivuxolimab in advanced cancers. Libraries were prepared by immunoSEQ multiplex PCR; TCRdb keeps only in-frame clonotypes and omits some of them. Here the sample spans some 45,000 clones, roughly 90% being singletons. The input for sequencing was CD4+ or CD8+ T cells sorted from blood, taken in a trial of the OX40 agonist ivuxolimab. All receptors come from an adult with an advanced solid tumor such as melanoma, head and neck, liver or kidney cancer.

This clone was seen once. The rearrangement joins TRBV19 to TRBJ2-7, with 8 bases that match TRBD1. Per germline, CDR1 LNHDA and CDR2 SQIVND (reference sequence). CDR3 size: 16 residues. V lost 3 bases and J lost 4; bases outside the gene matches: 11. CDR3 DNA sequence: TGTGCCAGTAGTATGGGTCAGGGGGCGCGAATATACGAGCAGTACTTC. It translates to CASSMGQGARIYEQYF.

In this sample, this clone turned up once. V is TRBV5-6 and J is TRBJ1-5; D perhaps matches TRBD1 (5 bases). The V gene lost 2 bases and the J gene lost 9 bases, with 9 bases spanning the gap. From germline, CDR1 is SGHDT and CDR2 YYEEEE. The CDR3 is 12 amino acids. CDR3 sequence (DNA): TGTGCCAGCAGCTTTAACGGGGGGCCCCAGCATTTT. Translated: CASSFNGGPQHF.

This sequence joins TRBV19 and TRBJ2-7; D possibly corresponds to TRBD2 (6 bases). Germline CDR1 and CDR2: LNHDA and SQIVND (reference sequence). The CDR3 consists of 13 residues. Trimming took off 3 bases at V and 6 bases at J, with 12 bases between the two ends. CDR3 in DNA: TGTGCCAGTAGTATTCCGGGAGTCGTCGAGCAGTACTTC. This translates into CASSIPGVVEQYF.

This chain links TRBV9 with TRBJ1-2; unclear D gene. The germline gives CDR1 SGDLS, CDR2 YYNGEE. The ends were cut back, 1 base at V and 6 bases at J, with 7 bases in the middle. The CDR3 contains 12 residues. The CDR3 here is CASSVLGHGYTF. CDR3 nucleotide sequence: TGTGCCAGCAGCGTACTGGGTCATGGCTACACCTTC.

V is TRBV29-1 and J is TRBJ2-1, with D perhaps TRBD1 (6 bases). The V gene lost 8 bases and the J gene lost 6 bases, with 17 bases spanning the gap. Germline-derived CDR1 and CDR2 are SQVTM and ANQGSEA. The CDR3 covers 13 residues. CDR3 DNA: TGCAGCCTCAGAAACAGGGTGGTCAATGAGCAGTTCTTC. It is translated as CSLRNRVVNEQFF.

This chain joins TRBV9 and TRBJ2-7; possibly TRBD1 or TRBD2 for D (6 bases each). CDR3 size: 14 residues. Germline V gene lookup returns CDR1 SGDLS and CDR2 YYNGEE. Trimming removed 4 bases from V and 6 bases from J, with 17 bases in between. The CDR3 protein is CASSSRGGQTEQYF. The CDR3, as DNA: TGTGCCAGCAGCTCCAGAGGGGGGCAGACCGAGCAGTACTTC. Based on the CDR3 plus reference TRBV9 and TRBJ2-7, the full variable domain is DSGVTQTPKHLITATGQRVTLRCSPRSGDLSVYWYQQSLDQGLQFLIQYYNGEERAKGNILERFSAQQFPDLHSELNLSSLELGDSALYFCASSSRGGQTEQYFGPGTRLTVT.

The chain employs TRBV13 and TRBJ2-7; D is perhaps TRBD2 (5 bases). The germline CDR1 and CDR2 sequences are PRHDT and FYEKMQ (reference sequence). The CDR3 sequence is 16 residues long. V was clipped by 4 bases and J by 9 bases, with 25 bases between them. This CDR3 is CASSYSVKGPGSWQYF. The CDR3 DNA reads as TGTGCCAGCAGCTATAGCGTCAAAGGGCCGGGGAGTTGGCAGTACTTC.

The genes are TRBV7-6 and TRBJ2-7, with a weak D call TRBD2 (5 bases). Germline V gene data show CDR1 as SGHVS and CDR2 as FNYEAQ. There are 16 residues in the CDR3. V lost 6 bases and J 4 bases, leaving 22 bases between the germline ends. CDR3 in amino acids: CASSPPPPTGSYEQYF. DNA for the CDR3: TGTGCCAGCAGTCCACCCCCACCGACGGGGAGTTACGAGCAGTACTTC. Drawing the rest from reference TRBV7-6 and TRBJ2-7, the complete variable domain is GAGVSQSPRYKVTKRGQDVALRCDPISGHVSLYWYRQALGQGPEFLTYFNYEAQQDKSGLPNDRFSAERPEGSISTLTIQRTEQRDSAMYRCASSPPPPTGSYEQYFGPGTRLTVT.

The chain carries TRBV5-4 and TRBJ1-2; D ambiguous. Trimming pared 3 bases from V and 0 bases from J, leaving 12 bases between. The length of the CDR3 is 15 residues. The germline gives CDR1 SGHNT, CDR2 YYREEE (reference sequence). CDR3 bases: TGTGCCAGCAGCTCGACACCATGGGCTAACTATGGCTACACCTTC. It encodes CASSSTPWANYGYTF.

The chain carries TRBV30 and TRBJ2-1; the match to TRBD2 covers 11 bases. Trimming took 4 bases from V and 7 from J; bases not matched to a gene: 9. The length of the CDR3 is 15 residues. The V gene's germline CDR1 is GTSNPN and CDR2 SVGIG (reference sequence). The CDR3 DNA reads TGTGCCTGGAACCTCGGGACTAGCGGAGGAAATGAGCAGTTCTTC. It specifies CAWNLGTSGGNEQFF.

J is TRBJ2-3 and V is TRBV9; no reliable D call. Looked up from germline, CDR1 is SGDLS and CDR2 is YYNGEE. The CDR3 totals 14 residues. V was pared by 0 bases and J by 4 bases, with 9 bases between. The CDR3 loop is CASSVGLGADTQYF. As DNA, the CDR3 is TGTGCCAGCAGCGTAGGTCTGGGCGCAGATACGCAGTATTTT.

V gene TRBV4-1 combines with J gene TRBJ2-5; 7 bases map to TRBD1. V shed 6 bases, J shed 2 bases, and the junction held 9 bases outside the gene matches. CDR3 length: 15 residues. In germline, CDR1 is MGHRA, CDR2 YSYEKL. The CDR3 sequence is CASSEYHRGQETQYF. The DNA for the CDR3 is TGCGCCAGCAGTGAGTACCACAGGGGACAAGAGACCCAGTACTTC.

On this clone itself: The same CDR3 can be traced to other DNA sequences in this sample. The V gene is TRBV29-1, the J gene TRBJ2-3; D is uncertain. CDR1 is SQVTM and CDR2 is ANQGSEA in the germline V gene. The CDR3 covers 12 residues. CDR3 in amino acids: CSVKTYTDTQYF. The CDR3 nucleotides are TGCAGTGTGAAGACCTACACAGATACGCAGTATTTT.

The chain uses TRBV2 and TRBJ2-5; weak D call: TRBD2 (6 bases). Germline assignment: CDR1 SNHLY and CDR2 FYNNEI. This CDR3 contains 14 residues. Trimming pared 7 bases from V and 7 bases from J, leaving 19 bases between. Here the CDR3 DNA reads TGTGCCAGCAAGGGGCGGGGACCCCCTGGGACCCAGTACTTC. The encoded protein is CASKGRGPPGTQYF.

This chain connects TRBV15 to TRBJ2-7; D is ambiguous. Germline assignment: CDR1 LNHNV and CDR2 YYDKDF (reference sequence). The length of the CDR3 is 13 residues. Between the trimmed V and J ends, which lost 0 bases and 6 bases, there was a span of 9 bases. As DNA, the CDR3 is TGTGCCACCAGCAGAGATTTAAATGGCGAGCAGTACTTC. This translates into CATSRDLNGEQYF. Combining the CDR3 with reference TRBV15 and TRBJ2-7 gives the whole variable domain DAMVIQNPRYQVTQFGKPVTLSCSQTLNHNVMYWYQQKSSQAPKLLFHYYDKDFNNEADTPDNFQSRRPNTSFCFLDIRSPGLGDTAMYLCATSRDLNGEQYFGPGTRLTVT.

The chain couples TRBV5-6 to TRBJ2-2; TRBD2 agrees at 11 bases. There are 16 residues in the CDR3. With V trimmed by 0 bases and J by 5 bases, 3 bases remained unmatched. Germline values: CDR1 SGHDT, CDR2 YYEEEE. The CDR3 DNA reads TGTGCCAGCAGCTTGGTGACTAGCGGGGTAACCGGGGAGCTGTTTTTT. Its translation: CASSLVTSGVTGELFF.

The chain has TRBV7-8 and TRBJ1-2; D uncertain. There are 14 residues in the CDR3. V lost 1 base and J 4 bases, leaving 10 bases between the germline ends. In germline, CDR1 is SGHVS, CDR2 FQNEAQ. The CDR3 is CASSLVGRTYGYTF. CDR3 DNA: TGTGCCAGCAGCTTAGTGGGTCGCACCTATGGCTACACCTTC.

The rearrangement uses TRBV6-5 and TRBJ2-1, with D unresolved. V was shortened by 2 bases and J by 5 bases, with 7 bases between the two germline ends. The CDR3 is 13 residues long. Germline V CDR1 and CDR2: MNHEY, SVGAGI. The DNA of the CDR3 is TGTGCCAGCAGTTACGGTGGGAACAATGAGCAGTTCTTC. Its translation: CASSYGGNNEQFF.

This sequence joins TRBV2 and TRBJ1-1, with TRBD1 identical over 7 bases. Germline CDR1 is SNHLY and CDR2 is FYNNEI. The CDR3 runs 15 residues. With V trimmed by 6 bases and J by 5 bases, 12 bases remained unmatched. The CDR3 loop is CASRDPTGVGTEAFF. The CDR3 region has the DNA TGTGCCAGCAGGGACCCTACAGGGGTGGGGACTGAAGCTTTCTTT. The full variable domain, with the rest looked up from reference TRBV2 and TRBJ1-1, is EPEVTQTPSHQVTQMGQEVILRCVPISNHLYFYWYRQILGQKVEFLVSFYNNEISEKSEIFDDQFSVERPDGSNFTLKIRSTKLEDSAMYFCASRDPTGVGTEAFFGQGTRLTVV.

This clone was picked up one time. V gene TRBV29-1 combines with J gene TRBJ1-5; D ambiguous. The germline V and J ends were trimmed by 1 base and 3 bases, with 7 bases remaining between them. The CDR3 is made up of 13 amino acids. Germline V CDR1 and CDR2: SQVTM, ANQGSEA. CDR3 in DNA: TGCAGCGTTGAAGTCAGCCCCAATCAGCCCCAGCATTTT. Its translation: CSVEVSPNQPQHF.

This chain joins TRBV29-1 and TRBJ2-3; 7 positions agree with TRBD1. Germline values: CDR1 SQVTM, CDR2 ANQGSEA. The CDR3 loop spans 13 amino acids. After removal of 6 bases from V and 2 bases from J, the junction contained 5 bases not matched to a gene. The CDR3, as DNA: TGCAGCGTCCCGACAGGGTACACAGATACGCAGTATTTT. Its translation is CSVPTGYTDTQYF.

This clone occurred a few times. This chain links TRBV28 with TRBJ1-3, with TRBD1 matching over 9 bases. V shed 4 bases, J shed 2 bases, and the junction held 0 bases outside the gene matches. The CDR3 runs to 14 residues. Germline V lookup: CDR1 MDHEN, CDR2 SYDVKM. The CDR3 nucleotides read TGTGCCAGCAGTTGGACAGGGGCTGGAAACACCATATATTTT. Its protein product is CASSWTGAGNTIYF.

The rearrangement joins TRBV5-1 to TRBJ2-1; weak D call: TRBD1 (6 bases). Deletions cut 2 bases from V and 7 bases from J, with 7 bases between. CDR3 size: 12 residues. Germline assignment: CDR1 SGHRS and CDR2 YFSETQ. The CDR3 region is CASSFGQNEQFF. As DNA, the CDR3 is TGCGCCAGCAGCTTTGGACAGAATGAGCAGTTCTTC.

The V and J genes are TRBV5-1 and TRBJ2-2; the D gene could be TRBD1 or TRBD2 (5 bases each). This CDR3 is built from 15 residues. V dropped 4 bases and J dropped 0 bases, with 10 bases sitting between them. Germline V gene data show CDR1 as SGHRS and CDR2 as YFSETQ. CDR3 loop: CASSAGTTNTGELFF. The CDR3 DNA sequence: TGCGCCAGCAGCGCCGGGACCACGAACACCGGGGAGCTGTTTTTT.

V gene TRBV27 combines with J gene TRBJ2-7, with D possibly matching TRBD1 (6 bases). Between the trimmed V and J ends, which lost 6 bases and 6 bases, there was a span of 12 bases. The CDR3 contains 12 residues. Germline CDR1 and CDR2: MNHEY and SMNVEV (reference sequence). CDR3 coding DNA: TGTGCCAGCAGCCGAACAGGGTCCGAGCAGTACTTC. Its protein is CASSRTGSEQYF.